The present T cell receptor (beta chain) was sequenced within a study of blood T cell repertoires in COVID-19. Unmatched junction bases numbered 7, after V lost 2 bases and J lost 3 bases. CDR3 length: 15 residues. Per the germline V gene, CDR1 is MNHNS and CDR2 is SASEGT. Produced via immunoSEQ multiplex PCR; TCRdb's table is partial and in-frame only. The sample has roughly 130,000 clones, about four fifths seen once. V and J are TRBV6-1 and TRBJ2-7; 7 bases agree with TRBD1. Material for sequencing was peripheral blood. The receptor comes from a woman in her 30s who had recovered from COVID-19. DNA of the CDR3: TGTGCCAGCAGTGAAACGACAGGGCGAATCTACGAGCAGTACTTC. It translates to CASSETTGRIYEQYF.